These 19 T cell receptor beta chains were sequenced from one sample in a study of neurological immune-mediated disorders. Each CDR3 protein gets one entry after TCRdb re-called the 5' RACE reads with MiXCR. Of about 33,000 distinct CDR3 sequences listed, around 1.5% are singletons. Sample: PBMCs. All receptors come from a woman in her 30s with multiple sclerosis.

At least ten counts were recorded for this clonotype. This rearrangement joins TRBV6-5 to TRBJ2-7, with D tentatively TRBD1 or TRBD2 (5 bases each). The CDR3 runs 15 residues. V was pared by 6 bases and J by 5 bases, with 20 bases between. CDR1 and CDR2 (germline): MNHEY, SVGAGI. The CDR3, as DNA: TGTGCCAGCAGCGACTACGGGAAGGGGCTAGACGAGCAGTACTTC. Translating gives CASSDYGKGLDEQYF.

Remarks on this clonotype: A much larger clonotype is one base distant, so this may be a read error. CDR3 in DNA: TGTGCCAGCAGCCGGGACAGGGTTCAGCCCCAGAATTTT. Its protein product is CASSRDRVQPQNF. The chain joins TRBV12-3 or TRBV12-4 to TRBJ1-5; TRBD1 matches 9 bases. The CDR3 totals 13 residues.

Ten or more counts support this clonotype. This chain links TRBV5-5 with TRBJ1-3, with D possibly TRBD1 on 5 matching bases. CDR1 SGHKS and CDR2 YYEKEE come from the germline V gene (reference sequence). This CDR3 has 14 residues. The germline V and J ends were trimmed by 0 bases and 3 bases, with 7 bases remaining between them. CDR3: CASSLGGFGNTIYF. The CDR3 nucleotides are TGTGCCAGCAGCTTGGGGGGCTTTGGAAACACCATATATTTT.

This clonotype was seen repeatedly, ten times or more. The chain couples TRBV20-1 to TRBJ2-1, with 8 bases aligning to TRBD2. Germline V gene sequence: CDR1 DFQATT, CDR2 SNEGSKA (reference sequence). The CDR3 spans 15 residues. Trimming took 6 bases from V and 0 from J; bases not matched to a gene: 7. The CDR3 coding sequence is TGCAGTGCGTCCGGGGGGGCCCTCTCCTACAATGAGCAGTTCTTC. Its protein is CSASGGALSYNEQFF.

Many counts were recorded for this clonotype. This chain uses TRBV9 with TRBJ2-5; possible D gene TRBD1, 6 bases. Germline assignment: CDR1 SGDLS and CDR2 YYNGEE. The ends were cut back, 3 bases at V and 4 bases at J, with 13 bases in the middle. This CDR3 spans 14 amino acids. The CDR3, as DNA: TGTGCCAGCAGCGCGCAGGGGCTTCGAGAGACCCAGTACTTC. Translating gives CASSAQGLRETQYF. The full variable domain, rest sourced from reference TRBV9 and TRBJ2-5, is DSGVTQTPKHLITATGQRVTLRCSPRSGDLSVYWYQQSLDQGLQFLIQYYNGEERAKGNILERFSAQQFPDLHSELNLSSLELGDSALYFCASSAQGLRETQYFGPGTRLLVL.

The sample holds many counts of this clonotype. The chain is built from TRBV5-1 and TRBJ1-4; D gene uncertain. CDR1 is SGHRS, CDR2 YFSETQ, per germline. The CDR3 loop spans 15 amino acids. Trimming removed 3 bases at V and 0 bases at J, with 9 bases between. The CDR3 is CASSSYRTTNEKLFF. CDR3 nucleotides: TGCGCCAGCAGCTCGTACAGAACAACTAATGAAAAACTGTTTTTT.

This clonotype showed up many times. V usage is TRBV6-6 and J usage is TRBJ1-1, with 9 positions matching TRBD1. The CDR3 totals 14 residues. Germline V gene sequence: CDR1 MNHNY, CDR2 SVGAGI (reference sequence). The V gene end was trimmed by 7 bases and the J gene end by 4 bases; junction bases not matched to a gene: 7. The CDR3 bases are TGTGCCAGCATTATAACAGGGGGCATCACTGAAGCTTTCTTT. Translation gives CASIITGGITEAFF.

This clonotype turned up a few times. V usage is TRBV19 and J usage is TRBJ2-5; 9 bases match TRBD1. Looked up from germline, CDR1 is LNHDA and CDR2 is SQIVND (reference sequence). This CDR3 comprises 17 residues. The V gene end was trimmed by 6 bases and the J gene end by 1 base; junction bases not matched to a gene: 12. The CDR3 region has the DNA TGTGCCAGTAGCCGGCCGGGGACAGGGAGGACCCAAGAGACCCAGTACTTC. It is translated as CASSRPGTGRTQETQYF.

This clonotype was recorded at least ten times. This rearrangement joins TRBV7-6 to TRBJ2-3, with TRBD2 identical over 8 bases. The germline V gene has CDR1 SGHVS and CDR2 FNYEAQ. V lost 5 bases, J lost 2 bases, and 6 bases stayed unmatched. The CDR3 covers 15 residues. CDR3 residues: CASSVSGVHTDTQYF. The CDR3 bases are TGTGCCAGCAGCGTTAGCGGGGTCCACACAGATACGCAGTATTTT.

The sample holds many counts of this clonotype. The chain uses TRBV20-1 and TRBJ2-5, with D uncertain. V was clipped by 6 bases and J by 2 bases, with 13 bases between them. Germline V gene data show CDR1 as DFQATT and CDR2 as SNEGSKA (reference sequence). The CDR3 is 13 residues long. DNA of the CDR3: TGCAGTGCCACGGACCTACAACAAGAGACCCAGTACTTC. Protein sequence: CSATDLQQETQYF.

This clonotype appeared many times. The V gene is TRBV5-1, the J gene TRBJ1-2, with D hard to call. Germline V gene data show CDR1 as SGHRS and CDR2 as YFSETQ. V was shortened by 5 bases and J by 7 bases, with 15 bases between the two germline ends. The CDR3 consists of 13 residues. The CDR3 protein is CASSENPNSGYTF. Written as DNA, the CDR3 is TGCGCCAGCAGTGAGAATCCAAATTCTGGCTACACCTTC. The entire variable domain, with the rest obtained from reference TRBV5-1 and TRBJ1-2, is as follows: KAGVTQTPRYLIKTRGQQVTLSCSPISGHRSVSWYQQTPGQGLQFLFEYFSETQRNKGNFPGRFSGRQFSNSRSEMNVSTLELGDSALYLCASSENPNSGYTFGSGTRLTVV.

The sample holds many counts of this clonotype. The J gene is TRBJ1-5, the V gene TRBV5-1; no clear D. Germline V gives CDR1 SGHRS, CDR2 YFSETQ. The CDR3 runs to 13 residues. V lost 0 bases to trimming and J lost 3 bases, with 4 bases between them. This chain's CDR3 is CASSLEPNQPQHF. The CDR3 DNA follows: TGCGCCAGCAGCTTGGAACCCAATCAGCCCCAGCATTTT.

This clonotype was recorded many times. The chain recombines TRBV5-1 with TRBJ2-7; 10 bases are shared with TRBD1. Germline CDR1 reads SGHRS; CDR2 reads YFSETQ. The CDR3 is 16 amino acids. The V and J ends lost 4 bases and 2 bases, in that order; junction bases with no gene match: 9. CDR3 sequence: CASSRQGQGPPYEQYF. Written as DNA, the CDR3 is TGCGCCAGCAGCCGCCAGGGACAGGGGCCCCCCTACGAGCAGTACTTC.

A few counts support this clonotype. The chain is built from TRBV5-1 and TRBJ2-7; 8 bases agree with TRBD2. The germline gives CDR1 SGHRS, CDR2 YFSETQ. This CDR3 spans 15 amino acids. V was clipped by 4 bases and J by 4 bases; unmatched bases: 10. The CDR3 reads CASSPSGGRLYEQYF. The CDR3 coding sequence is TGCGCCAGCAGCCCGAGCGGGGGCCGACTTTACGAGCAGTACTTC.

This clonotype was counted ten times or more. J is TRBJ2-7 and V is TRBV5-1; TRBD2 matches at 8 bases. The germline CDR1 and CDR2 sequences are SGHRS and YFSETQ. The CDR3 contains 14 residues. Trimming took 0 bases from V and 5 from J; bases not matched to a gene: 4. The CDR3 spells CASSLGGLGDEQYF. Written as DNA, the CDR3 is TGCGCCAGCAGCTTGGGGGGACTAGGGGACGAGCAGTACTTC.

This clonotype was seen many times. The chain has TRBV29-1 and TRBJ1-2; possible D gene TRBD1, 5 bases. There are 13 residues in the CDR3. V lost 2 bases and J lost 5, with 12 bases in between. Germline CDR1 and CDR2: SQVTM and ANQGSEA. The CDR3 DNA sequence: TGCAGCGTTGAAAGTTACAGGACTTATGGCTACACCTTC. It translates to CSVESYRTYGYTF.

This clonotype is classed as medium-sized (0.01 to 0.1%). The DNA of the CDR3 is TGTGCCACAAGACCCCTCCTTAAAGAAAATACGCAGTATTTT. Residues: CATRPLLKENTQYF. This rearrangement joins TRBV6-2 or TRBV6-3 to TRBJ2-3; D gene uncertain. Per germline, CDR1 MNHEY and CDR2 SVGEGT. The CDR3 runs to 14 residues. Trimming removed 10 bases at V and 7 bases at J, with 21 bases between.

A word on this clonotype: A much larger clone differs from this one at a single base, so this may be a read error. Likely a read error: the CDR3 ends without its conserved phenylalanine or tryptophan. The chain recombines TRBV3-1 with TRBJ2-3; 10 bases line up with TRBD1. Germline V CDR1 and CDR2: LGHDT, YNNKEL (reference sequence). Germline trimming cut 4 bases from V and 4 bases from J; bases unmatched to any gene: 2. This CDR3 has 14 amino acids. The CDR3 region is CASSPGTGADTQYC. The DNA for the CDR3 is TGTGCCAGCAGCCCTGGGACAGGGGCAGATACGCAGTATTGT.

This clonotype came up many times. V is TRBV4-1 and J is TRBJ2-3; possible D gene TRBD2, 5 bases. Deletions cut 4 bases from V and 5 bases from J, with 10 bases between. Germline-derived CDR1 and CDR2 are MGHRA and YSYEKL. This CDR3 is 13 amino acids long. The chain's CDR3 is CASSPVEGDTQYF. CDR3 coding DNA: TGCGCCAGCAGCCCAGTCGAGGGAGATACGCAGTATTTT.